Following are 8 T cell receptor beta chains from one sample sequenced in a study of OX40 agonist ivuxolimab in advanced cancers. Clones were read by immunoSEQ multiplex PCR, and TCRdb kept only the in-frame ones, dropping some. Of nearly 80,000 clones listed, about 85% are singletons. The source was CD4+ or CD8+ T cells sorted from blood, collected in a trial of the OX40 agonist ivuxolimab. These receptors originate from an adult with an advanced solid tumor such as melanoma, head and neck, liver or kidney cancer.

This clone has a single count. This chain joins TRBV11-3 and TRBJ2-7; D is uncertain. CDR3 size: 14 residues. Per germline, CDR1 SGHNT and CDR2 YENEEA. Trimming stripped 5 bases from V and 1 base from J, with 12 bases between. DNA of the CDR3: TGTGCCAGCAGCGTGGGCCGGAGTTCCTACGAGCAGTACTTC. Residues: CASSVGRSSYEQYF.

This clone was counted only a few times. The chain recombines TRBV6-4 with TRBJ2-2; D call uncertain. The V gene's germline CDR1 is MRHNA and CDR2 SNTAGT. Trimming removed 4 bases from V and 3 bases from J, with 9 bases in between. The CDR3 runs to 14 residues. CDR3 DNA sequence: TGTGCCAGCAGTGTTATTCAGGACACCGGGGAGCTGTTTTTT. It yields the protein CASSVIQDTGELFF.

The genes are TRBV15 and TRBJ1-6, with D possibly being TRBD1 (5 bases). With 0 bases removed from V and 10 bases from J, the gap between germline ends came to 10 bases. Germline loops: CDR1 LNHNV, CDR2 YYDKDF (reference sequence). CDR3 length: 14 residues. The CDR3 reads CATSRDRAKSPLHF. CDR3 nucleotides: TGTGCCACCAGCAGAGACAGGGCCAAATCACCCCTCCACTTT.

This sequence joins TRBV28 and TRBJ1-3; D not certain. V lost 0 bases, J lost 2 bases, and 5 bases lay in between. The germline CDR1 and CDR2 sequences are MDHEN and SYDVKM. This CDR3 spans 14 amino acids. The CDR3 sequence: CASSLWGAGNTIYF. In DNA form, the CDR3 reads TGTGCCAGCAGTTTATGGGGAGCTGGAAACACCATATATTTT.

V and J are TRBV28 and TRBJ1-5; D unresolved. The CDR3 has 14 amino acids. CDR1 and CDR2 (germline): MDHEN, SYDVKM. V was pared by 5 bases and J by 0 bases, with 8 bases between. Written as DNA, the CDR3 is TGTGCCAGCAGTCCTTCAGCTAGCAATCAGCCCCAGCATTTT. It encodes CASSPSASNQPQHF. Variable domain in full (rest from reference TRBV28 and TRBJ1-5): DVKVTQSSRYLVKRTGEKVFLECVQDMDHENMFWYRQDPGLGLRLIYFSYDVKMKEKGDIPEGYSVSREKKERFSLILESASTNQTSMYLCASSPSASNQPQHFGDGTRLSIL.

The chain uses TRBV7-2 and TRBJ1-6; 7 bases fit TRBD1. Trimming removed 7 bases from V and 8 bases from J; junction bases left unmatched: 5. This CDR3 spans 13 amino acids. Germline CDR1 is SGHTA and CDR2 is FQGNSA. This CDR3 reads CASKRDRYSPLHF. In DNA, the CDR3 is TGTGCCAGCAAGAGGGACAGATATTCACCCCTCCACTTT.

The J gene is TRBJ2-7, the V gene TRBV14; D is possibly TRBD1 (5 bases). V lost 0 bases, J lost 6 bases, and 15 bases lay in between. Germline-derived CDR1 and CDR2 are SGHDN and FVKESK. The CDR3 length is 15 residues. The DNA of the CDR3 is TGTGCCAGCAGCCAAGAGGCAGGGAATTTGGCCGAGCAGTACTTC. Translated, it gives CASSQEAGNLAEQYF.

The chain employs TRBV5-5 and TRBJ1-1, with D possibly TRBD1 on 5 matching bases. V was cut by 4 bases and J by 5 bases, with 12 bases left in between. Germline V lookup: CDR1 SGHKS, CDR2 YYEKEE (reference sequence). The CDR3 length is 13 residues. As DNA, the CDR3 is TGTGCCAGCAGCCAGGGAGGGACGACTGAAGCTTTCTTT. Translating gives CASSQGGTTEAFF.